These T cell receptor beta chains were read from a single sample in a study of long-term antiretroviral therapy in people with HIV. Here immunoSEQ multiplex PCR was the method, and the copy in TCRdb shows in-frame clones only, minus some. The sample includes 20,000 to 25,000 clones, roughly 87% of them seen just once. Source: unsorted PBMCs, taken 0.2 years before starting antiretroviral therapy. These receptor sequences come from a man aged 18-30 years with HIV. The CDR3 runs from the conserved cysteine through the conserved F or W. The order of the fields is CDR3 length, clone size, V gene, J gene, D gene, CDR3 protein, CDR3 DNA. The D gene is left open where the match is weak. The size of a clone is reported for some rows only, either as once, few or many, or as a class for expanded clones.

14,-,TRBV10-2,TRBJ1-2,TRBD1,CASSESWTGDGYTF,TGCGCCAGCAGTGAGTCCTGGACAGGGGACGGCTACACCTTC
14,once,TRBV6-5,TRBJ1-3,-,CASSSGESGNTIYF,TGTGCCAGCAGTTCCGGGGAATCTGGAAACACCATATATTTT
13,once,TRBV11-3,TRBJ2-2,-,CASSLDGGGELFF,TGTGCCAGCAGCTTGGACGGCGGGGGGGAGCTGTTTTTT
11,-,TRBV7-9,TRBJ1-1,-,CAPLGNTEAFF,TGTGCCCCCCTAGGTAACACTGAAGCTTTCTTT
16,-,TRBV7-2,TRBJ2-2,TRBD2,CASSPRGGFDTGELFF,TGTGCCAGCAGCCCGCGGGGGGGCTTTGACACCGGGGAGCTGTTTTTT
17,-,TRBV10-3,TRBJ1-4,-,CAISDTGSLGRVEKLFF,TGTGCCATCAGTGACACAGGGAGCCTCGGAAGGGTTGAAAAACTGTTTTTT
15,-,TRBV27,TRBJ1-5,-,CASSLSIDGVAPQHF,TGTGCCAGCAGTTTATCGATTGACGGTGTGGCGCCCCAGCATTTT
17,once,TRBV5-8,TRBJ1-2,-,CASSRPRQEECNYGYTF,TGTGCCAGCAGCCGACCAAGACAGGAGGAGTGTAACTATGGCTACACCTTC
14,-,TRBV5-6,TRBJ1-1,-,CASSLGYSNTEAFF,TGTGCCAGCAGCTTGGGATATTCAAACACTGAAGCTTTCTTT
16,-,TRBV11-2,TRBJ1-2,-,CASSLTIRPVVSVYTF,TGTGCCAGCAGCTTGACCATAAGACCAGTGGTTTCTGTCTACACCTTC
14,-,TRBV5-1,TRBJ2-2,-,CASSPTDLGEELFF,TGCGCCAGCAGCCCCACGGACCTCGGAGAGGAGCTGTTTTTT
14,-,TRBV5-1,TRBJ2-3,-,CASSGGTATDTQYF,TGCGCCAGCAGCGGCGGGACAGCCACAGATACGCAGTATTTT
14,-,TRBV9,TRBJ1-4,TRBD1,CASSAGTADEKLFF,TGTGCCAGCAGCGCCGGGACAGCCGATGAAAAACTGTTTTTT
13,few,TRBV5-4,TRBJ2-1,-,CASSFVGVNEQFF,TGTGCCAGCAGCTTTGTAGGGGTCAATGAGCAGTTCTTC
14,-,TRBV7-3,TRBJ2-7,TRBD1,CASSPGTGSYEQYF,TGTGCCAGCAGCCCCGGGACAGGGAGCTACGAGCAGTACTTC
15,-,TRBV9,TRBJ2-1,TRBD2,CASSVVAGPYNEQFF,TGTGCCAGCAGCGTTGTAGCGGGGCCGTACAATGAGCAGTTCTTC
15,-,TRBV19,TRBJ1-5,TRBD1,CATENRGGEGKPQHF,TGTGCCACTGAAAACAGGGGAGGAGAGGGCAAGCCCCAGCATTTT
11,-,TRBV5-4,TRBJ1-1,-,CASSEKSEAFF,TGTGCCAGCAGCGAAAAATCTGAAGCTTTCTTT
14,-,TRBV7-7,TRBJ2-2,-,CASSLWANTGELFF,TGTGCTAGCAGCTTGTGGGCGAACACCGGGGAGCTGTTTTTT
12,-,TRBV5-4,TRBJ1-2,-,CASSPEGDGYTF,TGTGCCAGCAGCCCGGAGGGGGATGGCTACACCTTC
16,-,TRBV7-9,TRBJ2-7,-,CASSMTASERHYEQYF,TGTGCCAGCAGTATGACCGCATCGGAGCGACACTACGAGCAGTACTTC
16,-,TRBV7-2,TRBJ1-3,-,CASSLGLGDWGNTIYF,TGTGCCAGCAGCTTAGGGCTCGGGGATTGGGGAAACACCATATATTTT
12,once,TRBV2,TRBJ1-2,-,CASRATGTVILF,TGTGCCAGCAGAGCCACCGGGACCGTAATTCTCTTC
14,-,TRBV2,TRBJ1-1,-,CATRSLLVNTEAFF,TGTGCCACCCGCTCCCTCTTAGTGAACACTGAAGCTTTCTTT
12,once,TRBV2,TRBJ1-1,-,CASSEGRARAFF,TGTGCCAGCAGTGAAGGCAGGGCGCGGGCTTTCTTT